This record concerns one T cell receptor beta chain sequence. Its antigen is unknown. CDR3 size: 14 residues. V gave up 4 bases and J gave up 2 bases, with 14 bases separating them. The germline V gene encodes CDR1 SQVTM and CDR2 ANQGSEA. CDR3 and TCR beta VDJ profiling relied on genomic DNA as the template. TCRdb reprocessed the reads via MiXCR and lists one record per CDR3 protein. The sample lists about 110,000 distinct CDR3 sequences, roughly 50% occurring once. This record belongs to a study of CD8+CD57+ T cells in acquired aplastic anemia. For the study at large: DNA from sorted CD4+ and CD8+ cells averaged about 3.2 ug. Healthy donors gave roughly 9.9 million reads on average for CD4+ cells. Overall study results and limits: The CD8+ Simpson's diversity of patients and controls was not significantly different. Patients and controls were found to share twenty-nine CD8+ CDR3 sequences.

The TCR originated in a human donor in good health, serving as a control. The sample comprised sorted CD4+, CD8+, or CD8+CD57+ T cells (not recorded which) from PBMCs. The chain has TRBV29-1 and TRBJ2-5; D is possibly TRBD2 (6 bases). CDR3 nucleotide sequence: TGCAGCGTTGCCTACAGGAGGGGACAAGAGACCCAGTACTTC. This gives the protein CSVAYRRGQETQYF.